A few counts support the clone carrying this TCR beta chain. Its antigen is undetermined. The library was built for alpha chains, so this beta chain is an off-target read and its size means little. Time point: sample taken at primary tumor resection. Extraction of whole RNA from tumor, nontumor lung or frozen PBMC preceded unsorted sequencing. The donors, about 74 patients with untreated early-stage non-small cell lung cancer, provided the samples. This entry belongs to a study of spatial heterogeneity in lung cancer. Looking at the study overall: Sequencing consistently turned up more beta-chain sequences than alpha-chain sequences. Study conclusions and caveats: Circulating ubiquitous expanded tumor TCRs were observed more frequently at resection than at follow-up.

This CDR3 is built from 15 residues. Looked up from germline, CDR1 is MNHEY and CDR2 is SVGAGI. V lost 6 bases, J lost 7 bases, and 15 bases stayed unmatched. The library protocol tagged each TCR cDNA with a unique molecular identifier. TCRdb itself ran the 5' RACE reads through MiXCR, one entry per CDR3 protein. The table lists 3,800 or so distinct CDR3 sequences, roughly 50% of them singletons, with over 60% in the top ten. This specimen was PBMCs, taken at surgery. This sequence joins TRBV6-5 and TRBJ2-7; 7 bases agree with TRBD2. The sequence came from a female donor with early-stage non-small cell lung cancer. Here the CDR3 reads CASRPPGGRRWEQYF. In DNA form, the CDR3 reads TGTGCCAGCAGACCCCCGGGCGGGAGACGATGGGAGCAGTACTTC.